This T cell receptor (beta chain) was observed in a study of blood T cell repertoires in COVID-19 (dated by TCRdb to the early 2020s). At the level of the whole study: Collaborator samples came from the United States, Italy and Spain and covered acute and convalescent phases of COVID-19. A de-identified subject ID, COVID-19 status, age in years and sex were almost always included in the sample metadata. The prospective study material was composed of cDNA or gDNA derived from T cells, B-cell-depleted T cells, or PBMCs. Samples were obtained from the ongoing ImmuneRACE study (first 160 participants) and from 1,254 subjects provided by 6 global collaborators. The repertoires were released in a freely available public database meant as a resource for research on the immune response to SARS-CoV-2. Deeply sampled blood TCRbeta repertoires from subjects exposed to, actively infected with, or recovered from COVID-19 were included in the dataset. Where HLA class I and class II types were available, the types were taken from metadata supplied by the sample provider, not from assay-based typing. Summary of the overall study and its limitations: Clinical and demographic metadata were provided uncurated, with the amount varying by source and participant.

The CDR1 and CDR2 encoded by the germline V gene are SGHDN and FVKESK. The CDR3 spans 15 residues, from the cysteine through the phenylalanine. Only the CDR3 DNA is retained, 45 bases long and in frame from the first base. From V the trimming removes 2 bases and from J it removes 0 bases, while the gene matches leave 3 bases of the junction unaccounted for. TCRbeta CDR3 regions were amplified from genomic DNA by means of the immunoSEQ Assay, a bias-controlled multiplex PCR. Per the source publication's procedure: Nucleated cell counts per sample were estimated from amplification of reference gene primers within the assay. Sequence reads were collapsed and filtered to measure the absolute abundance of every unique TCRbeta CDR3 rearrangement. For each sample, productive Simpson clonality was calculated as the square root of Simpson's diversity index over productive rearrangements. TCRdb's version of the immuneACCESS table is confined to in-frame rearrangements and falls short of the full clone set. An unresolved V gene accounts for under half of the shortfall where checked; the remainder is of unknown origin. V, J and clone size are taken as reported in that table, and D and trimming were inferred from the DNA itself. Present in this sample are around 200,000 clones, 75% to 85% of which were seen just once. The ten largest make up 7.5% to 10% of the sample.

Enrolling through a virtual design, the prospective study's participants ranged in age from roughly 18 to 95 years and lived across roughly 23 United States geographic areas. In the prospective study, cohorts were assigned on the basis of participant-reported clinical history obtained from a screening survey and a study questionnaire. Recovered participants in ImmuneRACE Cohort 3 were defined by two consecutive negative NP/OP PCR tests, clearance by a healthcare professional, or resolution of symptoms. Mobile phlebotomists in the prospective study collected whole blood, serum and a nasopharyngeal or oropharyngeal swab from every participant. Over an approximately two-month period, participants in the prospective study had the option of providing additional blood draws and questionnaires. Prospective study blood samples were shipped either frozen or at room temperature before DNA extraction. About this clone: This clone's antigen is unknown. No qualities accompany the bases; no much larger clone lies one base away.

The clonotype originates from a man in his forties who had recovered from COVID-19. Sequences were obtained from PBMCs or T cells enriched from blood (not recorded which). This chain joins TRBV14 to TRBJ2-7, with 8 central nucleotides matching TRBD2. The DNA reads TGTGCCAGCAGCCAACCAAGCGGGAGCTCCTACGAGCAGTACTTC. Protein translation: CASSQPSGSSYEQYF.